These T cell receptor beta chains were read from a single sample in a study of PD-1 blockade in classical Hodgkin lymphoma. Produced via immunoSEQ multiplex PCR; TCRdb's table is partial and in-frame only. The sample consists of fewer than 20,000 clones, 84% of them appearing once. The sample consisted of peripheral blood mononuclear cells (PBMCs). These receptors were collected from a human donor with classical Hodgkin lymphoma. Both conserved end residues are part of each CDR3. The D gene is left open where the match is weak. Size tells how often a clone was seen (once, few, many) or the class of an expanded clone, and some rows leave it out.

V	D	size	J	DNA	CDR3
TRBV19	TRBD2	.	TRBJ2-2	TGTGCCAGTAGTATAGGACTAGCGGGAGGACCGAACACCGGGGAGCTGTTTTTT	CASSIGLAGGPNTGELFF
TRBV9	TRBD2	few	TRBJ2-1	TGTGCCAGCAGCGACATAGCGGGAGAGCAGTTCTTC	CASSDIAGEQFF
TRBV29-1	.	.	TRBJ1-1	TGCAGCGTTGAAAGGACCAGCAACACTGAAGCTTTCTTT	CSVERTSNTEAFF
TRBV19	.	.	TRBJ1-2	TGTGCCAGTAGTCGGGGGGCCTATGGCTACACCTTC	CASSRGAYGYTF
TRBV25-1	TRBD1	.	TRBJ1-5	TGTGCCAGCAGTGGGACAGGGGTCGGGAGCAATCAGCCCCAGCATTTT	CASSGTGVGSNQPQHF
TRBV5-1	TRBD2	.	TRBJ2-1	TGCGCCAGCAGCACCGGGACTAGCGCCGGCAATGAGCAGTTCTTC	CASSTGTSAGNEQFF
TRBV2	.	.	TRBJ2-7	TGTGCCAGCAGTGCGCAGGGTTTGGGAGACGAGCAGTACTTC	CASSAQGLGDEQYF
TRBV6-1	TRBD1	.	TRBJ2-2	TGTGCCAGCAGTGGACAGGGAGCCGGGGAGCTGTTTTTT	CASSGQGAGELFF
TRBV5-1	.	.	TRBJ1-2	TGCGCCAGCAGCTTGGAAGGGTCGTCGGGCTACACCTTC	CASSLEGSSGYTF
TRBV10-1	.	.	TRBJ1-3	TGCGCCAGCAGTGCCGGCCGGTACTCTGGAAACACCATATATTTT	CASSAGRYSGNTIYF
TRBV28	.	once	TRBJ1-5	TGTGCCAGCAGGACAAACAATCAGCCCCAGCATTTT	CASRTNNQPQHF
TRBV7-3	TRBD1	few	TRBJ1-1	TGTGCCAGCAGCCAAGGGGGCTCAGGGGGCGTCGCTTTCTTT	CASSQGGSGGVAFF
TRBV19	.	.	TRBJ2-5	TGTGCCAGTAGTATAGGGGGGAGCGCCAGGGAGACCCAGTACTTC	CASSIGGSARETQYF
TRBV7-6	.	once	TRBJ2-1	TGTGCCAGCAGCTTAGGGGCAGGGAATGAGCAGTTCTTC	CASSLGAGNEQFF
TRBV28	.	.	TRBJ2-3	TGTGCCAGCAGTCCCGCTGGGGAGTTAGTTACAGATACGCAGTATTTT	CASSPAGELVTDTQYF
TRBV28	.	.	TRBJ2-1	TGTGCCAGCAGTTTATTGCCCTCAACGAGCCCCGATGAGCAGTTCTTC	CASSLLPSTSPDEQFF
TRBV7-2	.	.	TRBJ2-1	TGTGCCAGCAGCCTACAGGGTTACAATGAGCAGTTCTTC	CASSLQGYNEQFF
TRBV5-4	.	few	TRBJ1-3	TGTGCCAGCAGGGACCGAGGAGGGCACACCATATATTTT	CASRDRGGHTIYF
TRBV7-2	.	.	TRBJ2-1	TGTGCCAGCAGCAACCAGGGAGCCAATCGGGATGAGCAGTTCTTC	CASSNQGANRDEQFF
TRBV6-5	.	.	TRBJ1-1	TGTGCCAGCAGTTTTGGTCTTTGGCAGGTGAACACTGAAGCTTTCTTT	CASSFGLWQVNTEAFF
TRBV5-1	TRBD2	.	TRBJ2-7	TGCGCCAGCAGCTTGGGGGTTAGCGGGAGGACAACCCTACCTAACGAGCAGTACTTC	CASSLGVSGRTTLPNEQYF
TRBV7-2	.	.	TRBJ1-1	TGTGCCAGCAGCCGATTACAGGATCACACTGAAGCTTTCTTT	CASSRLQDHTEAFF
TRBV6-4	.	few	TRBJ2-1	TGTGCCAGCAGTGACTCAGTCAATGAGCAGTTCTTC	CASSDSVNEQFF
TRBV4-1	TRBD2	.	TRBJ2-1	TGCGCCAGCAGCCAATCAACTAGCGGGAGGATCAATGAGCAGTTCTTC	CASSQSTSGRINEQFF
TRBV7-8	.	.	TRBJ2-3	TGTGCCAGCAGCACTGGCCCGACCTGGACAGATACGCAGTATTTT	CASSTGPTWTDTQYF
TRBV4-1	TRBD2	.	TRBJ2-6	TGCGCCAGCAGGTGGGGGGGGTCCCCTGGGGCCAACGTCCTGACTTTC	CASRWGGSPGANVLTF
TRBV2	.	.	TRBJ2-3	TGTGCCAGCAGTGAACAGGGAGATACGCAGTATTTT	CASSEQGDTQYF
TRBV7-9	TRBD1	.	TRBJ1-5	TGTGCCAGCAGCTTTTCAGGGGGGGATCAGCCCCAGCATTTT	CASSFSGGDQPQHF
TRBV2	.	.	TRBJ1-5	TGTGCCAGCGGGGAGGGGGACTCTGTAGCTCAGCCCCAGCATTTT	CASGEGDSVAQPQHF
TRBV7-2	.	.	TRBJ2-3	TGTGCCAGCAGCTTTAAGGTCACAGATACGCAGTATTTT	CASSFKVTDTQYF
TRBV19	.	.	TRBJ1-2	TGTGCCAGTAGTATAACGGGCCAGGGCATGAGCGGCTACACCTTC	CASSITGQGMSGYTF
TRBV7-9	TRBD1	.	TRBJ2-7	TGTGCCAGCAGCTCGACACCCACAGGGGCCGACTACGAGCAGTACTTC	CASSSTPTGADYEQYF
TRBV14	.	.	TRBJ1-1	TGTGCCAGCAGCCAAGTAAGGGGAGGCACTGAAGCTTTCTTT	CASSQVRGGTEAFF
TRBV28	.	.	TRBJ2-7	TGTGCCAGCACCCCTAGTGGGTCGTCCTACGAGCAGTACTTC	CASTPSGSSYEQYF
TRBV10-2	.	once	TRBJ1-5	TGCGCCAGCAGTGTAATGGCCGACCTTAGCAATCAGCCCCAGCATTTT	CASSVMADLSNQPQHF
TRBV7-8	.	.	TRBJ1-1	TGTGCCAGCAGCTTAAGAGCGCTGAACACTGAAGCTTTCTTT	CASSLRALNTEAFF
TRBV9	.	.	TRBJ1-2	TGTGCCAGCAGCGTACAGGGGAACTATGGCTACACCTTC	CASSVQGNYGYTF
TRBV6-5	.	.	TRBJ2-7	TGTGCCAGCAGTACAGGGAACTCCTACGAGCAGTACTTC	CASSTGNSYEQYF
TRBV28	.	.	TRBJ2-1	TGTGCCAGCAGTCCTCCGGGACTGGGCTACAATGAGCAGTTCTTC	CASSPPGLGYNEQFF
TRBV5-5	.	.	TRBJ2-5	TGTGCCAGCAGCTTGGTTACGGCAGGGAGAGAGACCCAGTACTTC	CASSLVTAGRETQYF
TRBV25-1	.	few	TRBJ2-5	TGTGCCAGCAGTGAATGGGTACAGGTGGGAGAGACCCAGTACTTC	CASSEWVQVGETQYF
TRBV2	TRBD1	.	TRBJ1-5	TGTGCCAGCAGGAGGGGGCGGAACAATCAGCCCCAGCATTTT	CASRRGRNNQPQHF
TRBV10-3	TRBD2	.	TRBJ2-2	TGTGCCATCAGTGAGCCTAGCGGGGCTACCGGGGAGCTGTTTTTT	CAISEPSGATGELFF